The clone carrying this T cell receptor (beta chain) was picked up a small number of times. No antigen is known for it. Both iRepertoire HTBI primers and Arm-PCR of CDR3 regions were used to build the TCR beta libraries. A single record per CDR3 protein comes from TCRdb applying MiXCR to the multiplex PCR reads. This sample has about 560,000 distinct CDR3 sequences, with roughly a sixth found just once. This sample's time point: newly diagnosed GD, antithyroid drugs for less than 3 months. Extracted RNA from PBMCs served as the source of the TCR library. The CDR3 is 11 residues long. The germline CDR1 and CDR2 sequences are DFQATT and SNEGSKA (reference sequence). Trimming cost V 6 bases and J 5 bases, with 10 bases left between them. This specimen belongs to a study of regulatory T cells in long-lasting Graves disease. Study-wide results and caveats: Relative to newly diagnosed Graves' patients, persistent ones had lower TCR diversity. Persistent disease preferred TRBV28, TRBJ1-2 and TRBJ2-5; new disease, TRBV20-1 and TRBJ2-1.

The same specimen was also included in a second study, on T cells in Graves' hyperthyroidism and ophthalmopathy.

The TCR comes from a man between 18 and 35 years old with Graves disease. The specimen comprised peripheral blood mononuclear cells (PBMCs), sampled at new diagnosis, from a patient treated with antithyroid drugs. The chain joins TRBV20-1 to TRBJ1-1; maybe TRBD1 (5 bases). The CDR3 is CSAVGGTEAFF. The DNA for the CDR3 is TGCAGTGCGGTCGGGGGGACTGAAGCTTTCTTT.